This section outlines one T cell receptor (beta chain) sequence together with its context. Antigen: not known. As it was prepared, the TCRbeta library received unique molecular identifiers. Via MiXCR, TCRdb re-called the PCR reads, giving one row per CDR3 protein. The sample shows around 580,000 distinct CDR3 sequences, about a quarter of them seen only once. The source of the sample is a study of T-cell reconstitution after alpha-beta-depleted transplantation in children. Broader study findings: Surviving recipient T cells and thymic progenitors underlay high day-60 TCRbeta diversity in some patients. T cells produced anew were the main source of T-cell counts and diversity one year after transplant. At around two months after transplant, the alpha-beta T cells were reportedly derived from several hundred expanded clones that came from non-depleted graft cells.

Germline V gives CDR1 KGHDR, CDR2 SFDVKD. The ends were cut back, 6 bases at V and 4 bases at J, with 8 bases in the middle. The CDR3 has 13 amino acids. The V and J genes are TRBV24-1 and TRBJ2-2; D gene unclear. This sequence was found in a boy under three years old with Wiskott-Aldrich syndrome, due to receive a stem cell transplant. Sequencing was performed on PBMCs, taken before TCRalphabeta/CD19-depleted stem cell transplant. The CDR3 reads CATSQVFTGELFF. The DNA of the CDR3 is TGTGCCACCAGTCAGGTTTTCACCGGGGAGCTGTTTTTT.